The 18 T cell receptor beta chains in this list originate from one sample, sequenced in a study of regulatory T cells in long-lasting Graves disease. Documented time point: newly diagnosed GD, antithyroid drugs for less than 3 months. The authors made the TCR library using RNA they extracted from PBMCs. Through Arm-PCR of CDR3 regions and iRepertoire HTBI primers, TCR beta libraries were built. TCRdb fed the multiplex PCR reads into MiXCR, producing one record per CDR3 protein. The profile shows 360,000 or so distinct CDR3 sequences, roughly 17% of them singletons. The same specimen was also included in a second study, on T cells in Graves' hyperthyroidism and ophthalmopathy.

The source was peripheral blood mononuclear cells (PBMCs), collected at new diagnosis, from a patient treated with antithyroid drugs. Every receptor here comes from a man aged 40-50 years with Graves disease.

A few counts support this clonotype. The chain joins TRBV19 to TRBJ2-7; D possibly uses TRBD1 or TRBD2 (8 bases each). Trimming cost V 3 bases and J 0 bases, with 15 bases left between them. The V gene's germline CDR1 is LNHDA and CDR2 SQIVND (reference sequence). This CDR3 region has 16 residues. CDR3 protein: CASSIRGGQVSYEQYF. CDR3 DNA: TGTGCCAGTAGTATCCGGGGGGGACAGGTCTCCTACGAGCAGTACTTC.

This clonotype was observed a few times. This chain links TRBV7-8 with TRBJ1-5; D gene uncertain. Trimming took 2 bases from V and 0 from J, leaving 17 bases between them. Germline CDR1 is SGHVS and CDR2 is FQNEAQ. The CDR3 extends over 18 amino acids. The DNA of the CDR3 is TGTGCCAGCAGCTTATCTCGCGCGGCCGCGTATAGCAATCAGCCCCAGCATTTT. This codes for CASSLSRAAAYSNQPQHF.

This clonotype was seen repeatedly, ten times or more. The genes are TRBV28 and TRBJ2-7; maybe TRBD1 (6 bases). This CDR3 contains 15 residues. CDR1 and CDR2 from the germline V gene are MDHEN and SYDVKM. V lost 4 bases and J lost 6, with 19 bases in between. CDR3 sequence: CASSSPSRGWGEQYF. In DNA, the CDR3 is TGTGCCAGCAGTTCCCCGAGCAGGGGATGGGGCGAGCAGTACTTC.

This clonotype came up many times. The chain links TRBV2 to TRBJ2-3, with D possibly TRBD1 on 6 matching bases. The CDR3 contains 13 residues. Trimming left V 8 bases short and J 5 bases short, with 14 bases between. From germline, CDR1 is SNHLY and CDR2 FYNNEI. The CDR3 protein is CASSDRDQDTQYF. The CDR3 DNA reads TGTGCCAGCTCGGACAGAGATCAAGATACGCAGTATTTT. The full variable domain, completed using reference TRBV2 and TRBJ2-3, is EPEVTQTPSHQVTQMGQEVILRCVPISNHLYFYWYRQILGQKVEFLVSFYNNEISEKSEIFDDQFSVERPDGSNFTLKIRSTKLEDSAMYFCASSDRDQDTQYFGPGTRLTVL.

This chain uses TRBV5-4 with TRBJ2-1, with 9 nucleotides matching TRBD2. The J segment lost 2 bases and the V segment lost 4 bases, leaving 7 bases of the junction unmatched. There are 16 residues in the CDR3. The germline gives CDR1 SGHNT, CDR2 YYREEE (reference sequence). This chain's CDR3 is CASSRGTSSAYNEQFF. CDR3 nucleotide sequence: TGTGCCAGCAGCAGAGGGACTAGCTCCGCCTACAATGAGCAGTTCTTC.

This clonotype has at least ten counts. V and J are TRBV4-3 and TRBJ1-1; D may be TRBD1 (6 bases). The CDR3 loop spans 16 amino acids. Trimming stripped 3 bases from V and 0 bases from J, with 14 bases between. The germline CDR1 and CDR2 sequences are LGHNA and YSLEER. The CDR3 bases are TGCGCCAGCAGCCATGCCACAGGGTTTGTGAACACTGAAGCTTTCTTT. It specifies CASSHATGFVNTEAFF.

The sample holds a few counts of this clonotype. This may come from a read error, since a much larger clone is one base off. The chain employs TRBV18 and TRBJ2-3, with unresolved D. CDR3 length: 12 amino acids. The V end was cut by 2 bases, the J end by 10 bases, with 10 bases between. Germline V gene sequence: CDR1 KGHSH, CDR2 LQKENI. The CDR3 loop is CASSPGYDAQYF. CDR3 sequence (DNA): TGTGCCAGCTCACCAGGGTACGATGCGCAGTATTTT.

In regard to this clonotype: A much larger clone is a single base away; this may be a read error. This sequence joins TRBV7-9 and TRBJ2-4; TRBD2 aligns across 7 bases. This CDR3 spans 15 amino acids. CDR1 SEHNR and CDR2 FQNEAQ come from the germline V gene (reference sequence). Trimming cost V 0 bases and J 9 bases; bases outside gene matches: 8. The CDR3 bases are TGTGCCAGCAGCTTAGCTAAGGGAGGGGAGGGCATTCAGTACTTC. Translation: CASSLAKGGEGIQYF.

The rearrangement links TRBV7-2 to TRBJ2-5; 7 bases map to TRBD1. CDR1 SGHTA and CDR2 FQGNSA come from the germline V gene. The CDR3 consists of 15 residues. Unmatched junction bases numbered 8, after V lost 5 bases and J lost 2 bases. The chain's CDR3 is CASSTSSRGQETQYF. The DNA of the CDR3 is TGTGCCAGCAGCACGTCTAGCAGGGGGCAAGAGACCCAGTACTTC.

This clonotype has ten or more counts. This chain joins TRBV6-1 and TRBJ2-7, with TRBD2 matching over 9 bases. Losses at the gene ends were 1 base for V and 0 bases for J; bases not matched to a gene: 7. CDR1 and CDR2 from the germline V gene are MNHNS and SASEGT. The CDR3 is 17 residues long. CDR3 in amino acids: CASSEDVLAGTSYEQYF. The CDR3 DNA follows: TGTGCCAGCAGTGAAGACGTGCTAGCGGGGACCTCCTACGAGCAGTACTTC.

This chain connects TRBV2 to TRBJ1-1; D is possibly TRBD1 (5 bases). Deletions cut 10 bases from V and 7 bases from J, with 22 bases between. From germline, CDR1 is SNHLY and CDR2 FYNNEI. The CDR3 contains 14 residues. CDR3 bases: TGTGCCAACAAAAGAGGGAGTGCAGGGAATGAAGCTTTCTTT. It translates to CANKRGSAGNEAFF. Using reference TRBV2 and TRBJ1-1 for the parts outside the CDR3, the full variable domain is EPEVTQTPSHQVTQMGQEVILRCVPISNHLYFYWYRQILGQKVEFLVSFYNNEISEKSEIFDDQFSVERPDGSNFTLKIRSTKLEDSAMYFCANKRGSAGNEAFFGQGTRLTVV.

At least ten counts were recorded for this clonotype. CDR3 residues: CASSAGTSGGENIQYF. The CDR3 DNA reads as TGTGCCAGCAGCGCAGGGACTAGCGGGGGGGAAAACATTCAGTACTTC. This rearrangement joins TRBV11-2 to TRBJ2-4; TRBD2 matches 16 bases. V lost 5 bases, J lost 5 bases, and 3 bases stayed unmatched. This CDR3 contains 16 residues. Germline V gene data show CDR1 as SGHAT and CDR2 as FQNNGV.

J is TRBJ2-3 and V is TRBV9; the D gene is possibly TRBD2 (6 bases). CDR1 and CDR2 from the germline V gene are SGDLS and YYNGEE. This CDR3 region has 15 residues. Trimming cost V 0 bases and J 6 bases, with 14 bases left between them. CDR3 in amino acids: CASSVAGGVTDTQYF. DNA of the CDR3: TGTGCCAGCAGCGTAGCTGGCGGGGTGACCGATACGCAGTATTTT.

This clonotype was detected many times. The V call is TRBV20-1, the J call TRBJ2-2; D might be TRBD1 (6 bases). The CDR3 consists of 15 residues. V lost 2 bases to trimming and J lost 4 bases, with 14 bases between them. Germline lookup yields CDR1 DFQATT and CDR2 SNEGSKA (reference sequence). This chain's CDR3 is CSARLRGWGTGELFF. In nucleotides, the CDR3 is TGCAGTGCTAGATTAAGGGGGTGGGGCACCGGGGAGCTGTTTTTT.

This clonotype was counted between two and nine times. The chain has TRBV15 and TRBJ2-2; D remains unclear. Between the trimmed V and J ends, which lost 0 bases and 2 bases, there was a span of 7 bases. The CDR3 contains 15 residues. In germline, CDR1 is LNHNV, CDR2 YYDKDF (reference sequence). The CDR3 spells CATSRDFHNTGELFF. The CDR3, as DNA: TGTGCCACCAGCAGAGATTTTCATAACACCGGGGAGCTGTTTTTT.

With respect to this clonotype: One base away lies a much larger clone, so this may be a sequencing read error. The chain recombines TRBV11-2 with TRBJ2-5; D is possibly TRBD1 or TRBD2 (5 bases each). The germline gives CDR1 SGHAT, CDR2 FQNNGV. V lost 2 bases and J 5 bases, leaving 21 bases between the germline ends. This CDR3 has 17 amino acids. CDR3 DNA: TGTGCCAGCAGCTTAAGGGGTATAGCGACCCAGGACGAGACCCAGTACTTC. It codes for CASSLRGIATQDETQYF.

CDR3 nucleotides: TGCAGTGCTGAGTCCGGGACAGGGGTTTTTGACACCGGGGAGCTGTTTTTT. Translated, it gives CSAESGTGVFDTGELFF. J is TRBJ2-2 and V is TRBV20-1, with 10 bases that match TRBD1. CDR1 is DFQATT and CDR2 is SNEGSKA in the germline V gene (reference sequence). The CDR3 loop spans 17 amino acids. With V trimmed by 5 bases and J by 3 bases, 12 bases remained unmatched.

The rearrangement uses TRBV28 and TRBJ2-7; weak D call: TRBD2 (7 bases). This CDR3 is built from 13 residues. Between the trimmed V and J ends, which lost 9 bases and 3 bases, there was a span of 15 bases. CDR1 is MDHEN, CDR2 SYDVKM, per germline. In nucleotides, the CDR3 is TGTGCCAGTACCGGGGGGCGTCTCTACGAGCAGTACTTC. Protein product: CASTGGRLYEQYF. Full variable domain (rest looked up from reference TRBV28 and TRBJ2-7): DVKVTQSSRYLVKRTGEKVFLECVQDMDHENMFWYRQDPGLGLRLIYFSYDVKMKEKGDIPEGYSVSREKKERFSLILESASTNQTSMYLCASTGGRLYEQYFGPGTRLTVT.